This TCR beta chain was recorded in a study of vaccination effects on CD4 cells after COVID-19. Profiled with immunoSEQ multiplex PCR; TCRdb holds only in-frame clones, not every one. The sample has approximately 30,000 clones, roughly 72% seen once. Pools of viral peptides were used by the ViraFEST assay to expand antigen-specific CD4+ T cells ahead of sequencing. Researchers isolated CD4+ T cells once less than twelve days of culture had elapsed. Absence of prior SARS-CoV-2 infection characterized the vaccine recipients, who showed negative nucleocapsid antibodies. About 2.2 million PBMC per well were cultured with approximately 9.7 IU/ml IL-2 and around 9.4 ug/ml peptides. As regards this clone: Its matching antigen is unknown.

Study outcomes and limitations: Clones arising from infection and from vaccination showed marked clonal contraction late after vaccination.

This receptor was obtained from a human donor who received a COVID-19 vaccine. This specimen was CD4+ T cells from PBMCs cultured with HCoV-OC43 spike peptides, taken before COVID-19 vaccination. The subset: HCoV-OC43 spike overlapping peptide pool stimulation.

CDR3 bases: TGTGCCAGCAGCTTAACGATTGTGGGCCATCTCACAGATACGCAGTATTTT. As protein: CASSLTIVGHLTDTQYF. The J gene is TRBJ2-3, the V gene TRBV7-8, with D unclear. Germline CDR1 and CDR2: SGHVS and FQNEAQ. Trimming removed 2 bases at V and 2 bases at J, with 17 bases between. The CDR3 runs to 17 residues.